This T cell receptor (beta chain) was recorded in a study of T cell repertoires in cytomegalovirus infection. Across the study: The public TCR beta signatures pointed to both CMV infection and matching HLA type.

Germline V gives CDR1 LNHDA, CDR2 SQIVND (reference sequence). The CDR3 has 15 amino acids. Trimming removed 0 bases from V and 3 bases from J, with 11 bases in between. Study-level findings and limits: The ex vivo response showed dominance by HLA-C-restricted CMV-specific TCR beta clonotypes. Pooled public TCR beta family frequency picked out CMV carriers with the relevant HLA.

Each CDR3 protein gets one entry after TCRdb re-called the reads with MiXCR. This table holds 150,000 to 200,000 distinct CDR3 sequences, 28% found once. This clonotype was seen many times. Its matching antigen is unknown. The sample comprised PBMCs. The clonotype originates from a human donor in good health (CMV status not recorded). Some clones in this sample may be carry-over from other donors' samples. The chain employs TRBV19 and TRBJ1-2; no reliable D call. CDR3 nucleotides: TGTGCCAGTAGTATAGATCCAGGTAACGACTATGGCTACACCTTC. This translates into CASSIDPGNDYGYTF. Together with reference TRBV19 and TRBJ1-2, the CDR3 gives the full variable domain: DGGITQSPKYLFRKEGQNVTLSCEQNLNHDAMYWYRQDPGQGLRLIYYSQIVNDFQKGDIAEGYSVSREKKESFPLTVTSAQKNPTAFYLCASSIDPGNDYGYTFGSGTRLTVV.